This record covers a single T cell receptor (beta chain). This specimen comes from a study of blood T cell repertoires in COVID-19. Generated by immunoSEQ multiplex PCR, the TCRdb table keeps only in-frame clones and is missing some. The sample yields roughly 150,000 clones, 84% seen once. Trimming took off 6 bases at V and 6 bases at J, with 18 bases between the two ends. Germline values: CDR1 LNHDA, CDR2 SQIVND (reference sequence). The CDR3 spans 15 residues. The sequence derives from a man aged 65 to 79 with active or convalescent COVID-19. The chain combines TRBV19 with TRBJ1-5; no firm D call. The sequencing input was peripheral blood. The CDR3 DNA is TGTGCCAGTAGAAGAGAACCTGAGAGGGCTCAGCCCCAGCATTTT. This gives the protein CASRREPERAQPQHF.